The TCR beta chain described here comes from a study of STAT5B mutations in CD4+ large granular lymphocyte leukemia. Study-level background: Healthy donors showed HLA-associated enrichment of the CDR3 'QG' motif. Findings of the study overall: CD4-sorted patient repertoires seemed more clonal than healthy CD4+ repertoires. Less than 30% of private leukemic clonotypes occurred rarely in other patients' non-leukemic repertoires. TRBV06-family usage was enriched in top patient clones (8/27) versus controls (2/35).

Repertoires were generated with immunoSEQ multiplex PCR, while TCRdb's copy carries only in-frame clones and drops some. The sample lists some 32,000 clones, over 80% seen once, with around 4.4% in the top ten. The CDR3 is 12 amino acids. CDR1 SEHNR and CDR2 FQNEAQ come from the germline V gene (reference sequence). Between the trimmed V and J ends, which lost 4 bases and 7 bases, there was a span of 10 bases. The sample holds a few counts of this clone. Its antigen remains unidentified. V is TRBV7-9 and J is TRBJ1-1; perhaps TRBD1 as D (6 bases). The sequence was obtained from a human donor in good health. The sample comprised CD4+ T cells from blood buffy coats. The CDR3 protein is CASSYGGSEAFF. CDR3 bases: TGTGCCAGCAGCTATGGGGGCAGTGAAGCTTTCTTT. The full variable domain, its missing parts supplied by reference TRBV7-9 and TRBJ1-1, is DTGVSQNPRHKITKRGQNVTFRCDPISEHNRLYWYRQTLGQGPEFLTYFQNEAQLEKSRLLSDRFSAERPKGSFSTLEIQRTEQGDSAMYLCASSYGGSEAFFGQGTRLTVV.